Listed below are T cell receptor beta chains from one sample, sequenced in a study of blood T cell repertoires in COVID-19. TCRdb keeps only in-frame clones here, not all; method: immunoSEQ multiplex PCR. The table records some 360,000 clones, 70% to 90% of them present only once. What was sequenced was peripheral blood. The receptors originated from a woman aged 60-75 years with COVID-19, enrolled during active disease. CDR3s include the opening cysteine and the closing phenylalanine or tryptophan. A D gene is named only where the DNA matches it firmly. Clone size is stated in some rows and not others, as once, few, many or a class when expanded.

size	J	D	V	DNA	CDR3
-	TRBJ2-5	TRBD2	TRBV24-1	TGTGCCACCAGTGATTCCACGACTAGCGGGGGAGGGGAGACCCAGTACTTC	CATSDSTTSGGGETQYF
-	TRBJ1-1	-	TRBV11-2	TGTGCCAGCAGCTTATCGGGAACTGAAGCTTTCTTT	CASSLSGTEAFF
-	TRBJ1-1	TRBD1	TRBV7-3	TGTGCCAGCGGCAGGGGGAGGAACACTGAAGCTTTCTTT	CASGRGRNTEAFF
once	TRBJ1-2	-	TRBV5-1	TGCGCCAGCAGCCTCGAAGGGGGGGCCGGTTATGGCTACACCTTC	CASSLEGGAGYGYTF
-	TRBJ1-1	-	TRBV19	TGTGCCAGTCAAGGGGCTGAAGCTTTCTTT	CASQGAEAFF
-	TRBJ1-5	-	TRBV19	TGTGCCAGTAGTACCGGACAAGTCAATCAGCCCCAGCATTTT	CASSTGQVNQPQHF
-	TRBJ1-1	-	TRBV30	TGTGCCTGGAGCGGACAGAGCCTGAACACTGAAGCTTTCTTT	CAWSGQSLNTEAFF
once	TRBJ2-1	TRBD2	TRBV7-3	TGTGCCAGCAGCCCCCAAGCGGGGAGCTCCTACAATGAGCAGTTCTTC	CASSPQAGSSYNEQFF
-	TRBJ1-1	-	TRBV24-1	TGTGCCACCAGTACAGGGTTGAACACTGAAGCTTTCTTT	CATSTGLNTEAFF
-	TRBJ2-5	-	TRBV11-2	TGTGCCAGCAGCTCCCTGATGGCCCAAGAGACCCAGTACTTC	CASSSLMAQETQYF
-	TRBJ2-3	TRBD1	TRBV9	TGTGCCAGCAGCCACCGGACAGGGGCCAACACAGATACGCAGTATTTT	CASSHRTGANTDTQYF
-	TRBJ2-7	-	TRBV6-5	TGTGCCAGCAGTCGACAGGACAGCCTCTCCTACGAGCAGTACTTC	CASSRQDSLSYEQYF
-	TRBJ2-1	-	TRBV19	TGTGCCAGTAGTAGGGTAGCGGCGTCTAGCTCCTACAATGAGCAGTTCTTC	CASSRVAASSSYNEQFF
-	TRBJ1-2	-	TRBV3-1/TRBV3-2	TGTGCCAGCAGCCAAAGCGACTATGGCTACACCTTC	CASSQSDYGYTF
-	TRBJ1-2	-	TRBV6-5	TGTGCCAGCAGACCCTCCTACCCTCTTTATGGCTACACCTTC	CASRPSYPLYGYTF
-	TRBJ1-1	-	TRBV4-1	TGCGCCAGCAGCCAAGATCTGGGGAGATCTGAAGCTTTCTTT	CASSQDLGRSEAFF
-	TRBJ1-1	-	TRBV10-3	TGTGCCATCAGTGAGTCGACAGTTTCTGAAGCTTTCTTT	CAISESTVSEAFF
-	TRBJ1-2	TRBD1	TRBV7-8	TGTGCCAGCAGCCCCGGGACAGGGTTACGAGGCTACACCTTC	CASSPGTGLRGYTF
-	TRBJ2-3	-	TRBV27	TGTGCCAGCAGTTTATGGGCTGTGTCTAGCACAGATACGCAGTATTTT	CASSLWAVSSTDTQYF
-	TRBJ1-5	TRBD1	TRBV28	TGTGCCAGCAGTTCTCCCGGGACAGGGAACAATCAGCCCCAGCATTTT	CASSSPGTGNNQPQHF
once	TRBJ1-2	TRBD1	TRBV9	TGTGCCAGCAGCGTTTTAGGACAGGGTGGCTACACCTTC	CASSVLGQGGYTF
-	TRBJ1-2	TRBD1	TRBV6-6	TGTGCCAGCAGCCCTTTTACGGGACAGAAAATCTATGGCTACACCTTC	CASSPFTGQKIYGYTF
-	TRBJ2-7	-	TRBV12-3/TRBV12-4	TGTGCCAGCAGTTTATCTGGGAGTAACGAGCAGTACTTC	CASSLSGSNEQYF
-	TRBJ1-1	-	TRBV6-5	TGTGCCAGCACCACCCCAGGTTCAGTCACTGAAGCTTTCTTT	CASTTPGSVTEAFF
-	TRBJ2-3	TRBD2	TRBV5-1	TGCGCCAGCAGCTTGCCCGGACTAGCGTCTCTGGATACGCAGTATTTT	CASSLPGLASLDTQYF
-	TRBJ2-4	TRBD2	TRBV5-1	TGCGCCAGCAGCTTTCAGGCTAGCGGGACCAAAAACATTCAGTACTTC	CASSFQASGTKNIQYF